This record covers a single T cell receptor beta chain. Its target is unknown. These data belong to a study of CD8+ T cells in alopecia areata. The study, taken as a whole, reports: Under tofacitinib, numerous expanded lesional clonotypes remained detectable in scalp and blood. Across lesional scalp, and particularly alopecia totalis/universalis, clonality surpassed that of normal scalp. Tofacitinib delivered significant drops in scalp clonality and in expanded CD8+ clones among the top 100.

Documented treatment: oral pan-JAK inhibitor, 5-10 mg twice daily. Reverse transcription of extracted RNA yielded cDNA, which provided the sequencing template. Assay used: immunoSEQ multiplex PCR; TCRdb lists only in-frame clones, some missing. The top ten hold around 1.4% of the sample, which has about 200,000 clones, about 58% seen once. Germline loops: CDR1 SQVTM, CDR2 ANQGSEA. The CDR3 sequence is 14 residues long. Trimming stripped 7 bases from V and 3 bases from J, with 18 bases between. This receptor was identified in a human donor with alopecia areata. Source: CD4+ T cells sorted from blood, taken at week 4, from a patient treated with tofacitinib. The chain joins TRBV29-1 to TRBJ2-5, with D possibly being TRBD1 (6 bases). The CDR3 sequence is CSESSWGREETQYF. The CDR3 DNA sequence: TGCAGCGAGTCCAGCTGGGGGCGGGAAGAGACCCAGTACTTC. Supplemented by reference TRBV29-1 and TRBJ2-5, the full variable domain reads SAVISQKPSRDICQRGTSLTIQCQVDSQVTMMFWYRQQPGQSLTLIATANQGSEATYESGFVIDKFPISRPNLTFSTLTVSNMSPEDSSIYLCSESSWGREETQYFGPGTRLLVL.